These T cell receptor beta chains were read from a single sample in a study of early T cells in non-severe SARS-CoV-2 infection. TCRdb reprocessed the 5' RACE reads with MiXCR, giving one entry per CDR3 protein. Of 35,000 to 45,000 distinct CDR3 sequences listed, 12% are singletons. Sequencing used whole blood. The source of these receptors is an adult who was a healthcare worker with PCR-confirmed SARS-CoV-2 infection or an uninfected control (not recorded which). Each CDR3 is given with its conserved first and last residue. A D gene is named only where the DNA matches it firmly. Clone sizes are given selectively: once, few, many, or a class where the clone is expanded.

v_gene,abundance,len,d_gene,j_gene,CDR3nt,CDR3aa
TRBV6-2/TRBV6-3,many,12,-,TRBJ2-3,TGTGCCAGCAGTTACTCGACTACTGCGCAGTATTTT,CASSYSTTAQYF
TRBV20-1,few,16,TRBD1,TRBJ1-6,TGCAGTGGACGGTGGACAGGGGCTGTGGGAAATTCACCCCTCCACTTT,CSGRWTGAVGNSPLHF
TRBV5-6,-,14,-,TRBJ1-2,TGTGCCAGCAGCTTTGGTGCGGAACCGGGCGGCTACACCTTC,CASSFGAEPGGYTF
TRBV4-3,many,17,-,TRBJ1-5,TGCGCCAGCAGCCAAGATTATCCCCAAGATTATAATCAGCCCCAGCATTTT,CASSQDYPQDYNQPQHF
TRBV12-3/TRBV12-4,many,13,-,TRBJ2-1,TGTGCCAGCAGTTTATCAGTGTCTGATGAGCAGTTCTTC,CASSLSVSDEQFF
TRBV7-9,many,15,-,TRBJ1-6,TGTGCCAGCAGCTCAGCGAACTCCTATAATTCACCCCTCCACTTT,CASSSANSYNSPLHF
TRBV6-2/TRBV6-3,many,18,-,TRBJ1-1,TGTGCCAGCAGTTCTTTCCCGAATTCGTTGGCCTTGGACACTGAAGCTTTCTTT,CASSSFPNSLALDTEAFF
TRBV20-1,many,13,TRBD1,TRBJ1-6,TGCAGTGCTCAGACAGGGACCATCTCGACCCTCCACTTT,CSAQTGTISTLHF
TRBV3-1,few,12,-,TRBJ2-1,TGTGCCAGCCTCGGAGACCTCAATGAGCAGTTCTTC,CASLGDLNEQFF
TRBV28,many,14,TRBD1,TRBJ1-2,TGTGCCAGCAAACCCGGGACAGCCGCCTATGGCTACACCTTC,CASKPGTAAYGYTF
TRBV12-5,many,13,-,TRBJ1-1,TGTGCTAGTGGTTGGGGTGTGGACACTGAAGCTTTCTTT,CASGWGVDTEAFF
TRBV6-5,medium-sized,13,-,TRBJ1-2,TGTGCCAGCAGCCGAGGGGCCCCCTATGGCTACACCTTC,CASSRGAPYGYTF
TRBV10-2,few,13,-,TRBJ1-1,TGCGCCAGCAGTGATCCGAGAAACACTGAAGCTTTCTTT,CASSDPRNTEAFF
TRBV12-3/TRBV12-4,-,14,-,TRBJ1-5,TGTGCCAGCGTTGCCTACCTCGGCAATCAGCCCCAGCATTTT,CASVAYLGNQPQHF
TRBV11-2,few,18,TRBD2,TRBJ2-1,TGTGCCAGCAGCCTAAGGACGACTAGCGGTATGGGTAGGAATGAGCAGTTCTTC,CASSLRTTSGMGRNEQFF
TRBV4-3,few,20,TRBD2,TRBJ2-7,TGCGCCAGCAGCCAAGATCGAAGTGGTTGGCGGGAGGGCCTTATGAACGAGCAGTACTTC,CASSQDRSGWREGLMNEQYF
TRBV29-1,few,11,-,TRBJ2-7,TGCAGCGCCCGAGGAGGATACGAGCAGTACTTC,CSARGGYEQYF
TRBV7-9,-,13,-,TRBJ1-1,TGTGTCAGCAGCTTAATGATGAACACTGAAGCTTTCTTT,CVSSLMMNTEAFF
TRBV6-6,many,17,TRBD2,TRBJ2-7,TGTGCCAGCAGTTTTTCGCTAGCGGGGGGGCCTTTCCCCGAGCAGTACTTC,CASSFSLAGGPFPEQYF
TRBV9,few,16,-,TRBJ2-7,TGTGCCAGCAGCGTAGACCATGGTGGCACAGTCTACGAGCAGTACTTC,CASSVDHGGTVYEQYF
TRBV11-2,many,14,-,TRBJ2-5,TGTGCCAGCCAGACGGAGGGCCTGGCAGAGACCCAGTACTTC,CASQTEGLAETQYF
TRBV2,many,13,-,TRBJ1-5,TGTGCCAGCAGTGTGAGCGGAAATCAGCCCCAGCATTTT,CASSVSGNQPQHF
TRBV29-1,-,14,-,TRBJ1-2,TGCAGCGTTGATAAGGGGGAGGCTAACTATGGCTACACCTTC,CSVDKGEANYGYTF
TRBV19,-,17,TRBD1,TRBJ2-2,TGTGCCAGTAGTATAGATATTGGGACAGGGCTTGCCGGGGAGCTGTTTTTT,CASSIDIGTGLAGELFF